This T cell receptor (beta chain) was profiled in a study of cytomegalovirus exposure and HLA in healthy donors. Study-wide results and caveats: From TCR beta sequences, most subjects' HLA-A and HLA-B alleles were reportedly predicted accurately. A previous analysis found most TCR beta V segments productive roughly 87% or roughly 30% of the time. Across donors, most TCRs were seen rarely, yet some public ones were widespread.

In the PCR, 60 Vbeta and 13 Jbeta primers were used. Profiling relied on immunoSEQ multiplex PCR, and the TCRdb table lists in-frame clones only, not all of them. The table includes approximately 160,000 clones, 55% to 70% detected once. About this clone itself: Its specificity is unknown. One end of the junction varies from germline; a read error may be responsible.

Germline V gene sequence: CDR1 MNHNS, CDR2 SASEGT. CDR3 length: 14 residues. V is TRBV6-1 and J is TRBJ1-2; tentative D call: TRBD1 (5 bases). The specimen sequenced was PBMCs. This receptor was obtained from a woman aged 40 to 50 in good health and CMV-seropositive. CDR3 DNA sequence: TGTGCCAGCAGAGCCTCGGGGGGGGACTATGGCTACCCCTTC. Translating gives CASRASGGDYGYPF.